These 27 T cell receptor beta chains were all obtained from the same sample, sequenced in a study of blood T cells in healthy people across ages. A second PCR, run for about 7 to 12 cycles, used a sample-barcoded 5' primer plus a J-beta primer mix. MiXCR was run by TCRdb on the 5' RACE reads, yielding one entry per CDR3 protein. The sample gives around 1,900,000 distinct CDR3 sequences, around 42% of which show up once; under 25% is in the top ten. Sequenced material: blood. The receptor set was obtained from a human donor in good health.

The V gene is TRBV7-8, the J gene TRBJ2-7; weak D call: TRBD2 (6 bases). CDR1 and CDR2 from the germline V gene are SGHVS and FQNEAQ. The CDR3 extends over 16 amino acids. Between the trimmed V and J ends, which lost 5 bases and 4 bases, there was a span of 21 bases. DNA for the CDR3: TGTGCCAGCAGCCCCCCGGCGGGGCGGGCGGGTTACGAGCAGTACTTC. Protein: CASSPPAGRAGYEQYF.

The chain links TRBV5-8 to TRBJ2-7; no clear D gene. This CDR3 contains 14 residues. Germline-derived CDR1 and CDR2 are SGHTS and YDEGEE. Deletions cut 2 bases from V and 2 bases from J, with 11 bases between. CDR3 region: CASSFSPEPYEQYF. DNA for the CDR3: TGTGCCAGCAGCTTTTCTCCAGAACCCTACGAGCAGTACTTC.

This sequence joins TRBV2 and TRBJ2-3, with 9 bases matching TRBD2. This CDR3 spans 15 amino acids. Germline V gives CDR1 SNHLY, CDR2 FYNNEI. After removal of 7 bases from V and 4 bases from J, the junction contained 9 bases not matched to a gene. The CDR3 DNA reads TGTGCCAGCACCCCGACCCGGACTAGCGCAGATACGCAGTATTTT. It translates to CASTPTRTSADTQYF. Complete variable domain (other parts from reference TRBV2 and TRBJ2-3): EPEVTQTPSHQVTQMGQEVILRCVPISNHLYFYWYRQILGQKVEFLVSFYNNEISEKSEIFDDQFSVERPDGSNFTLKIRSTKLEDSAMYFCASTPTRTSADTQYFGPGTRLTVL.

This clonotype was detected only a few times. The CDR3 sequence is CSVERGPYNEQFF. For the CDR3, the DNA is TGCAGCGTGGAGAGGGGCCCCTACAATGAGCAGTTCTTC. The chain uses TRBV29-1 and TRBJ2-1; D may match TRBD1 or TRBD2 (5 bases each). There are 13 residues in the CDR3. Germline CDR1 SQVTM, CDR2 ANQGSEA. Trimming removed 6 bases from V and 2 bases from J, with 11 bases in between.

This clonotype has only a few counts. The J gene is TRBJ2-7, the V gene TRBV7-9; no clear D gene. This CDR3 is 14 amino acids long. Per germline, CDR1 SEHNR and CDR2 FQNEAQ (reference sequence). V was cut by 3 bases and J by 0 bases, with 9 bases left in between. CDR3 bases: TGTGCCAGCAGCTTCGAGGCGAACTCCTACGAGCAGTACTTC. It yields the protein CASSFEANSYEQYF.

J is TRBJ2-5 and V is TRBV15, with D possibly being TRBD1 or TRBD2 (5 bases each). The DNA end favors TRBJ2-7, so the J call may be wrong. Per germline, CDR1 LNHNV and CDR2 YYDKDF (reference sequence). The CDR3 sequence is 14 residues long. The CDR3 DNA is TGTGCCACCAGCAGAGAGAGGGGCTTGGTCGAGCAGTACTTC. This sequence encodes CATSRERGLVEQYF.

The rearrangement uses TRBV4-1 and TRBJ1-2; D is uncertain. Germline V CDR1 and CDR2: MGHRA, YSYEKL. This CDR3 is 16 amino acids long. V was trimmed by 1 base and J by 11 bases, leaving 23 bases between them. The CDR3 region has the DNA TGCGCCAGCAGCCAAGGGGAGGCCGCGAACTATTTTGGTTACACCTTC. This encodes CASSQGEAANYFGYTF.

This clonotype has at least ten counts. The chain couples TRBV5-1 to TRBJ2-7, with unresolved D. V shed 0 bases and J shed 0 bases, with 10 bases lying between them. The CDR3 totals 15 residues. Germline loops: CDR1 SGHRS, CDR2 YFSETQ. In nucleotides, the CDR3 is TGCGCCAGCAGCTTGGTGGCGGTTCCCTCCTACGAGCAGTACTTC. Its protein is CASSLVAVPSYEQYF.

The chain is built from TRBV3-1 and TRBJ2-5; D remains ambiguous. The DNA end favors TRBJ2-7, so the J call may be wrong. This CDR3 spans 14 amino acids. Germline-derived CDR1 and CDR2 are LGHDT and YNNKEL (reference sequence). CDR3 residues: CASSPSDGHYEQYF. CDR3 DNA sequence: TGTGCCAGCAGCCCCTCCGACGGTCACTACGAGCAGTACTTC.

This clonotype was counted a few times. The rearrangement uses TRBV29-1 and TRBJ1-3; 7 bases align to TRBD1. The CDR3 contains 13 residues. In germline, CDR1 is SQVTM, CDR2 ANQGSEA. The ends lost 8 bases at V and 0 bases at J; junction bases unmatched: 4. CDR3 nucleotide sequence: TGCAGCTATGGGACAGTCTCTGGAAACACCATATATTTT. The encoded protein is CSYGTVSGNTIYF.

The CDR3: CASRADGYEQYF. CDR3 nucleotide sequence: TGTGCCAGCAGGGCCGACGGCTACGAGCAGTACTTC. The chain employs TRBV3-1 and TRBJ2-7; no definite D call. This CDR3 comprises 12 residues. Germline V gene lookup returns CDR1 LGHDT and CDR2 YNNKEL (reference sequence). V was shortened by 6 bases and J by 3 bases, with 9 bases between the two germline ends.

This clonotype has just a few counts. The rearrangement uses TRBV2 and TRBJ2-7, with D unresolved. Trimming took 7 bases from V and 3 from J, leaving 7 bases between them. CDR1 and CDR2 (germline): SNHLY, FYNNEI. This CDR3 spans 11 amino acids. CDR3 sequence reads: CASILDYEQYF. The CDR3 DNA reads TGTGCCAGCATCTTGGACTACGAGCAGTACTTC. Combining the CDR3 with reference TRBV2 and TRBJ2-7 gives the whole variable domain EPEVTQTPSHQVTQMGQEVILRCVPISNHLYFYWYRQILGQKVEFLVSFYNNEISEKSEIFDDQFSVERPDGSNFTLKIRSTKLEDSAMYFCASILDYEQYFGPGTRLTVT.

This clonotype appeared a few times. This chain connects TRBV11-2 to TRBJ1-1, with a tentative D call TRBD1 (6 bases). V lost 5 bases and J 6 bases, leaving 16 bases between the germline ends. The CDR3 loop spans 14 amino acids. Germline CDR1 reads SGHAT; CDR2 reads FQNNGV. CDR3 bases: TGTGCCAGCAGCGAAGGACAGTTTTTGGCTGAAGCTTTCTTT. Translated: CASSEGQFLAEAFF.

J is TRBJ1-2 and V is TRBV20-1, with a weak D call TRBD1 (6 bases). Looked up from germline, CDR1 is DFQATT and CDR2 is SNEGSKA (reference sequence). The ends were cut back, 4 bases at V and 4 bases at J, with 16 bases in the middle. CDR3 size: 14 residues. CDR3 nucleotides: TGCAGTGCTACCCGGACAGCCTTTGGCTATGGCTACACCTTC. Translated: CSATRTAFGYGYTF.

With respect to this clonotype: The junction departs from germline at one end; a sequencing error may be responsible. In DNA, the CDR3 is TGTGCCGGCAGCCAAGAAAAGTGGGGGCGCCGTGGCTACACCTTC. Its protein is CAGSQEKWGRRGYTF. V gene TRBV3-1 combines with J gene TRBJ1-2; D may be TRBD1 (6 bases). CDR3 length: 15 amino acids. Germline V gives CDR1 LGHDT, CDR2 YNNKEL (reference sequence).

The chain combines TRBV7-8 with TRBJ2-1, with D possibly matching TRBD2 (6 bases). This CDR3 region has 13 residues. CDR1 is SGHVS and CDR2 is FQNEAQ in the germline V gene. V was trimmed by 4 bases and J by 8 bases, leaving 12 bases between them. The CDR3, as DNA: TGTGCCAGCAGCTCGGCAACGGGGGATGAGCAGTTCTTC. It encodes CASSSATGDEQFF.

In its sample, this clonotype was seen a few times. The chain links TRBV4-3 to TRBJ2-2; D is possibly TRBD1 (6 bases). Germline V gene lookup returns CDR1 LGHNA and CDR2 YSLEER. CDR3 length equals 18 residues. The V gene lost 0 bases and the J gene lost 6 bases, with 20 bases spanning the gap. DNA of the CDR3: TGCGCCAGCAGCCAAGATCCGATGCGGCAGGGGCGTTCCGGGGAGCTGTTTTTT. Translation gives CASSQDPMRQGRSGELFF.

CDR3 sequence (DNA): TGTGCCACCAGTGATTTAGCCGGCACAGATACGCAGTATTTT. Protein sequence: CATSDLAGTDTQYF. This chain joins TRBV24-1 and TRBJ2-3; D is uncertain. The CDR3 is 14 residues long. Germline values: CDR1 KGHDR, CDR2 SFDVKD. Trimming left V 1 base short and J 1 base short, with 5 bases between.

The J gene is TRBJ2-7, the V gene TRBV12-3 or TRBV12-4; TRBD1 might be the D (6 bases). Between the trimmed V and J ends, which lost 5 bases and 0 bases, there was a span of 14 bases. The CDR3 is made up of 15 amino acids. The CDR3 nucleotides are TGTGCCAGCAGTCTTTACAGGGCGGGCTCCTACGAGCAGTACTTC. Its protein product is CASSLYRAGSYEQYF.

This clonotype was picked up a small number of times. The J gene is TRBJ1-2, the V gene TRBV28; possibly TRBD1 for D (5 bases). The V and J ends lost 8 bases and 3 bases respectively, with 10 bases between them. Germline V CDR1 and CDR2: MDHEN, SYDVKM. This CDR3 spans 12 amino acids. CDR3 bases: TGTGCCAGCGGGCCGGGGCACTATGGCTACACCTTC. Residues: CASGPGHYGYTF.

In this sample, this clonotype turned up many times. The chain links TRBV20-1 to TRBJ2-7; 10 nucleotides agree with TRBD2. There are 16 residues in the CDR3. J lost 4 bases, V lost 0 bases, and 9 bases had no gene match. Germline CDR1 is DFQATT and CDR2 is SNEGSKA (reference sequence). The CDR3 nucleotides read TGCAGTGCTAGAGATCGTCGGACTAGCGGCCAATACGAGCAGTACTTC. Translating gives CSARDRRTSGQYEQYF.

The chain recombines TRBV15 with TRBJ2-1; tentative D call: TRBD1 (5 bases). The V and J ends lost 5 bases and 6 bases respectively, with 11 bases between them. Per the germline V gene, CDR1 is LNHNV and CDR2 is YYDKDF (reference sequence). The CDR3 spans 13 residues. The CDR3 DNA is TGTGCCACCAGCGGGGCTCACTGCAATGAGCAGTTCTTC. Encoded protein: CATSGAHCNEQFF.

The chain carries TRBV20-1 and TRBJ1-4, with 8 bases identical to TRBD1. V shed 3 bases, J shed 7 bases, and the junction held 10 bases outside the gene matches. Germline CDR1 reads DFQATT; CDR2 reads SNEGSKA (reference sequence). The CDR3 spans 15 residues. The CDR3 loop is CSARKPRGPGEKLFF. The CDR3 region has the DNA TGCAGTGCTAGGAAGCCCAGGGGGCCGGGTGAAAAACTGTTTTTT.

The chain couples TRBV15 to TRBJ1-2, with no clear D. The germline V gene encodes CDR1 LNHNV and CDR2 YYDKDF (reference sequence). Trimming removed 0 bases at V and 8 bases at J, with 19 bases between. The length of the CDR3 is 16 residues. Written as DNA, the CDR3 is TGTGCCACCAGCAGAGATCGGCGACAAGAATCTTCAGGCTACACCTTC. This encodes CATSRDRRQESSGYTF. The full variable domain, its missing parts supplied by reference TRBV15 and TRBJ1-2, is DAMVIQNPRYQVTQFGKPVTLSCSQTLNHNVMYWYQQKSSQAPKLLFHYYDKDFNNEADTPDNFQSRRPNTSFCFLDIRSPGLGDTAMYLCATSRDRRQESSGYTFGSGTRLTVV.

In its sample, this clonotype was seen a few times. The chain carries TRBV29-1 and TRBJ2-7; the D is unclear. The V end was cut by 4 bases, the J end by 0 bases, with 10 bases between. CDR1 and CDR2 (germline): SQVTM, ANQGSEA. This CDR3 spans 13 amino acids. The CDR3, as DNA: TGCAGCGTTGTCGGGCTAGTCTCCTACGAGCAGTACTTC. The encoded protein is CSVVGLVSYEQYF.

The V call is TRBV10-3, the J call TRBJ2-7; TRBD1 agrees at 7 bases. The V segment lost 3 bases and the J segment 4 bases; nucleotides outside the gene matches: 9. CDR3 length: 15 amino acids. Germline V CDR1 and CDR2: ENHRY, SYGVKD. As DNA, the CDR3 is TGTGCCATCAGTGACCCCCCCGGGGACAGTTACGAGCAGTACTTC. Amino acid sequence: CAISDPPGDSYEQYF.

The V and J genes are TRBV4-3 and TRBJ1-6; 8 bases align to TRBD1. Germline trimming cut 0 bases from V and 7 bases from J; bases unmatched to any gene: 5. CDR1 is LGHNA and CDR2 is YSLEER in the germline V gene. The CDR3 has 16 amino acids. The CDR3 region is CASSQEQGAVNSPLHF. The CDR3 DNA sequence: TGCGCCAGCAGCCAAGAGCAGGGGGCAGTGAATTCACCCCTCCACTTT.